One sample yielded the 32 T cell receptor beta chains listed below, sequenced in a study of blood T cell repertoires in COVID-19. The protocol was immunoSEQ multiplex PCR, while the TCRdb copy is restricted to in-frame clones and leaves out a portion. The sample records some 130,000 clones, 84% being singletons. Sequencing used PBMCs or T cells enriched from blood (not recorded which). These receptors all come from a man in his forties with acute COVID-19.

The rearrangement links TRBV12-3 or TRBV12-4 to TRBJ2-5, with D possibly matching TRBD2 (6 bases). Trimming cost V 3 bases and J 2 bases, with 7 bases left between them. CDR3 length: 13 amino acids. Here the CDR3 DNA reads TGTGCCAGCAGTTTTCGGGGGCAAGAGACCCAGTACTTC. Protein product: CASSFRGQETQYF.

This rearrangement joins TRBV7-9 to TRBJ1-5; D is unresolved. Germline lookup yields CDR1 SEHNR and CDR2 FQNEAQ (reference sequence). This CDR3 region has 13 residues. V lost 6 bases and J lost 8, with 14 bases in between. CDR3 residues: CASSQNMREPQHF. CDR3 in DNA: TGTGCCAGCAGTCAAAACATGAGGGAGCCCCAGCATTTT.

The rearrangement uses TRBV6-5 and TRBJ1-4; D is uncertain. Between the trimmed V and J ends, which lost 4 bases and 8 bases, there was a span of 14 bases. CDR1 MNHEY and CDR2 SVGAGI come from the germline V gene. The CDR3 has 14 residues. The CDR3 DNA follows: TGTGCCAGCAGTTCGACACCTCCGAACGAAAAACTGTTTTTT. Its protein is CASSSTPPNEKLFF.

This rearrangement joins TRBV28 to TRBJ1-2; D is perhaps TRBD1 (6 bases). The CDR3 has 14 residues. The germline V gene encodes CDR1 MDHEN and CDR2 SYDVKM. Trimming took 0 bases from V and 7 from J, leaving 12 bases between them. The DNA of the CDR3 is TGTGCCAGCAGTTTATGGGGACATAGGGGTGGCTACACCTTC. Translating gives CASSLWGHRGGYTF.

The chain joins TRBV6-5 to TRBJ2-2, with TRBD2 identical over 8 bases. Germline V CDR1 and CDR2: MNHEY, SVGAGI. The length of the CDR3 is 14 residues. The trim removed 9 bases at V and 4 bases at J, leaving 7 bases unmatched. This chain's CDR3 is CASLGRAGTGELFF. The CDR3 DNA sequence: TGTGCCAGTCTCGGGAGGGCAGGCACCGGGGAGCTGTTTTTT.

This clone was recorded a few times. The identical CDR3 is also encoded by other nucleotide sequences in the sample. The chain has TRBV20-1 and TRBJ1-2; D uncertain. Germline assignment: CDR1 DFQATT and CDR2 SNEGSKA (reference sequence). The CDR3 totals 12 residues. V shed 3 bases and J shed 1 base, with 6 bases lying between them. For the CDR3, the DNA is TGCAGTGCTAGTACAGATAACTATGGCTACACCTTC. This encodes CSASTDNYGYTF.

This clone was found once. In nucleotides, the CDR3 is TGTGCCAGCCACTGGGGGGTCGGGAATGAGCAGTTCTTC. Encoded protein: CASHWGVGNEQFF. V gene TRBV18 combines with J gene TRBJ2-1, with D perhaps matching TRBD2 (6 bases). Germline V gene sequence: CDR1 KGHSH, CDR2 LQKENI. The CDR3 is made up of 13 amino acids. V was pared by 8 bases and J by 7 bases, with 15 bases between.

The genes are TRBV7-3 and TRBJ2-1, with a possible D match to TRBD2 (6 bases). The CDR3 is made up of 14 amino acids. Germline loops: CDR1 SGHTA, CDR2 FQGTGA. The V end was cut by 5 bases, the J end by 4 bases, with 12 bases between. The CDR3 nucleotides are TGTGCCAGCAGCCCTTACGGGAGATACAATGAGCAGTTCTTC. It specifies CASSPYGRYNEQFF.

The chain links TRBV7-3 to TRBJ1-1; D is ambiguous. In germline, CDR1 is SGHTA, CDR2 FQGTGA. CDR3 length: 15 amino acids. V gave up 5 bases and J gave up 7 bases, with 20 bases separating them. In DNA, the CDR3 is TGTGCCAGCAGCCTCAACGCGGGATCAGATATTGAAGCTTTCTTT. Its translation: CASSLNAGSDIEAFF.

CDR3 in amino acids: CASWDSSNEKLFF. The CDR3 DNA is TGTGCCAGCTGGGACAGTTCTAATGAAAAACTGTTTTTT. The V call is TRBV2, the J call TRBJ1-4; 7 bases align to TRBD1. The V gene end was trimmed by 8 bases and the J gene end by 3 bases; junction bases not matched to a gene: 3. Germline V gives CDR1 SNHLY, CDR2 FYNNEI. This CDR3 spans 13 amino acids.

Worth noting for this clone: The junction does not match germline at one end; this may be a read error. DNA of the CDR3: TGTGCTAGCAGCTTAGGCATTCGACAGGGGGCGACCGGGGAGCTGTTTTTT. Amino acid sequence: CASSLGIRQGATGELFF. V usage is TRBV7-7 and J usage is TRBJ2-2, with TRBD1 matching over 10 bases. Germline V CDR1 and CDR2: SSHAT, FNYEAQ (reference sequence). The CDR3 runs 17 residues.

The chain joins TRBV7-3 to TRBJ2-1; the match to TRBD2 covers 13 bases. Per the germline V gene, CDR1 is SGHTA and CDR2 is FQGTGA. The CDR3 consists of 18 residues. The ends lost 0 bases at V and 0 bases at J; junction bases unmatched: 2. The CDR3 nucleotides are TGTGCCAGCAGCTTAACGACTAGCGGGGGGAACTCCTACAATGAGCAGTTCTTC. It is translated as CASSLTTSGGNSYNEQFF.

The rearrangement links TRBV19 to TRBJ1-2, with 9 positions matching TRBD1. V lost 3 bases to trimming and J lost 8 bases; unmatched junction nucleotides: 10. The germline V gene has CDR1 LNHDA and CDR2 SQIVND (reference sequence). CDR3 length: 15 residues. The CDR3 sequence: CASSILGQGRGGYTF. CDR3 DNA: TGTGCCAGTAGTATCCTGGGACAGGGAAGAGGCGGCTACACCTTC.

This clone was recorded only once. The junction departs from the called germline gene at one end, perhaps through a read error. The J gene is TRBJ2-7, the V gene TRBV5-1; a weak D match, TRBD1 (5 bases). The CDR3 has 15 residues. Germline lookup yields CDR1 SGHRS and CDR2 YFSETQ. In DNA form, the CDR3 reads TGCGTCAGCAGCTCGGATCCAGGGTCCGCCTACGAGCAGTACTTC. This codes for CVSSSDPGSAYEQYF.

The rearrangement joins TRBV2 to TRBJ2-7, with TRBD2 matching 11 bases. The V and J ends lost 5 bases and 5 bases, in that order; junction bases with no gene match: 5. The CDR3 contains 14 residues. CDR1 and CDR2 from the germline V gene are SNHLY and FYNNEI. The CDR3 protein is CASSLLAGGHEQYF. As DNA, the CDR3 is TGTGCCAGCAGTCTCCTAGCGGGAGGTCACGAGCAGTACTTC. Based on the CDR3 plus reference TRBV2 and TRBJ2-7, the full variable domain is EPEVTQTPSHQVTQMGQEVILRCVPISNHLYFYWYRQILGQKVEFLVSFYNNEISEKSEIFDDQFSVERPDGSNFTLKIRSTKLEDSAMYFCASSLLAGGHEQYFGPGTRLTVT.

The V and J genes are TRBV11-2 and TRBJ2-1; 7 bases align to TRBD2. Unmatched junction bases numbered 11, after V lost 5 bases and J lost 7 bases. The CDR3 has 15 amino acids. From germline, CDR1 is SGHAT and CDR2 FQNNGV. CDR3 DNA: TGTGCCAGCAGCCCGGACCGCCAACTAGCGAATGAGCAGTTCTTC. Protein sequence: CASSPDRQLANEQFF.

The rearrangement joins TRBV11-1 to TRBJ2-4, with 8 bases fitting TRBD1. The trim removed 3 bases at V and 9 bases at J, leaving 7 bases unmatched. Germline values: CDR1 SGHAT, CDR2 FQDESV (reference sequence). The CDR3 runs to 14 residues. In DNA, the CDR3 is TGTGCCAGCAGCTTCACGGACAGGGACGGCATTCAGTACTTC. It codes for CASSFTDRDGIQYF.

This rearrangement joins TRBV27 to TRBJ2-7; possible D gene TRBD1, 6 bases. The CDR3 length is 13 residues. CDR1 MNHEY and CDR2 SMNVEV come from the germline V gene (reference sequence). Trimming removed 4 bases at V and 4 bases at J, with 11 bases between. CDR3 amino acids: CASSSAGVYEQYF. CDR3 in DNA: TGTGCCAGCAGTTCGGCAGGGGTATACGAGCAGTACTTC.

The V call is TRBV29-1, the J call TRBJ2-2; 9 bases agree with TRBD1. The CDR3 is made up of 15 amino acids. Germline V lookup: CDR1 SQVTM, CDR2 ANQGSEA. The V segment lost 7 bases and the J segment 5 bases; nucleotides outside the gene matches: 11. The CDR3 nucleotides read TGCAGCGGGTCCGAACAGGGGGCGGGGACCGGGGAGCTGTTTTTT. Translated, it gives CSGSEQGAGTGELFF.

The V call is TRBV6-5, the J call TRBJ1-1, with D uncertain. Germline-derived CDR1 and CDR2 are MNHEY and SVGAGI. The V end was cut by 6 bases, the J end by 5 bases, with 7 bases between. The CDR3 length is 11 residues. The CDR3 sequence is CASRERTEAFF. The CDR3 DNA follows: TGTGCCAGCAGGGAGCGAACTGAAGCTTTCTTT.

This sequence joins TRBV19 and TRBJ1-5; possible D gene TRBD1, 5 bases. The CDR3 sequence is 15 residues long. V gave up 8 bases and J gave up 5 bases, with 19 bases separating them. CDR1 LNHDA and CDR2 SQIVND come from the germline V gene (reference sequence). In DNA form, the CDR3 reads TGTGCCAGTGCGGGACTCCAGGGTTGGGATCAGCCCCAGCATTTT. Protein sequence: CASAGLQGWDQPQHF.

The V call is TRBV6-5, the J call TRBJ1-3; D is uncertain. CDR1 MNHEY and CDR2 SVGAGI come from the germline V gene. The CDR3 is 16 amino acids. V was shortened by 2 bases and J by 0 bases, with 11 bases between the two germline ends. The CDR3: CASSYHSRSSGNTIYF. The CDR3 DNA reads TGTGCCAGCAGTTACCACAGCCGCTCCTCTGGAAACACCATATATTTT.

This sequence joins TRBV5-1 and TRBJ2-1, with D possibly matching TRBD2 (6 bases). This CDR3 comprises 17 residues. V was clipped by 0 bases and J by 9 bases, with 22 bases between them. Germline V gene sequence: CDR1 SGHRS, CDR2 YFSETQ. This CDR3 reads CASSLGPTSQSSSEQFF. The CDR3 region has the DNA TGCGCCAGCAGCTTGGGCCCGACTAGTCAGTCCTCGAGTGAGCAGTTCTTC.

The V and J genes are TRBV5-4 and TRBJ1-5; no clear D gene. Per the germline V gene, CDR1 is SGHNT and CDR2 is YYREEE (reference sequence). The CDR3 consists of 14 residues. V dropped 5 bases and J dropped 4 bases, with 13 bases sitting between them. The CDR3 DNA reads TGTGCCAGCAGTCTGGACGGACTTAATCAGCCCCAGCATTTT. Its translation is CASSLDGLNQPQHF.

The rearrangement links TRBV5-4 to TRBJ2-6, with D perhaps TRBD1 (5 bases). The germline CDR1 and CDR2 sequences are SGHNT and YYREEE (reference sequence). The CDR3 sequence is 19 residues long. V was shortened by 4 bases and J by 0 bases, with 20 bases between the two germline ends. The CDR3, as DNA: TGTGCCAGCAGCCCCGGGCCAGGTCAGGGAAACTCTGGGGCCAACGTCCTGACTTTC. Translating gives CASSPGPGQGNSGANVLTF.

The chain joins TRBV18 to TRBJ1-1; D possibly corresponds to TRBD1 (5 bases). Germline CDR1 KGHSH, CDR2 LQKENI. Trimming pared 5 bases from V and 4 bases from J, leaving 17 bases between. The CDR3 has 15 amino acids. The CDR3 is CASSTSGTVGTEAFF. In DNA form, the CDR3 reads TGTGCCAGCTCAACCAGCGGGACGGTCGGCACTGAAGCTTTCTTT.

The chain has TRBV18 and TRBJ2-7; 12 bases line up with TRBD1. V dropped 4 bases and J dropped 4; count of bases not matched to a gene: 5. This CDR3 has 15 residues. Germline-derived CDR1 and CDR2 are KGHSH and LQKENI. In DNA, the CDR3 is TGTGCCAGCTCACTGGGACAGGGGGCGCAATACGAGCAGTACTTC. Protein product: CASSLGQGAQYEQYF.

This sequence joins TRBV19 and TRBJ1-1; D perhaps matches TRBD1 (6 bases). The CDR3 length is 15 residues. The germline V and J ends were trimmed by 3 bases and 4 bases, with 15 bases remaining between them. Germline V gene lookup returns CDR1 LNHDA and CDR2 SQIVND (reference sequence). CDR3 sequence: CASSIRPGDGTEAFF. The CDR3 DNA reads as TGTGCCAGTAGTATTCGGCCAGGGGACGGCACTGAAGCTTTCTTT.

This chain links TRBV2 with TRBJ2-1; D not certain. CDR3 length equals 16 residues. The V gene lost 2 bases and the J gene lost 1 base, with 12 bases spanning the gap. Germline V gene sequence: CDR1 SNHLY, CDR2 FYNNEI. Written as DNA, the CDR3 is TGTGCCAGCAGTGAAACGGTCACCGGGTCCTACAATGAGCAGTTCTTC. Protein sequence: CASSETVTGSYNEQFF.

The rearrangement joins TRBV6-6 to TRBJ1-6; TRBD1 matches at 8 bases. CDR1 and CDR2 from the germline V gene are MNHNY and SVGAGI (reference sequence). This CDR3 has 16 amino acids. J was trimmed by 6 bases and V by 6 bases; bases with no gene match: 10. In DNA form, the CDR3 reads TGTGCCAGCAGCTTCCCGCAGGGGGCTGGTAATTCACCCCTCCACTTT. It specifies CASSFPQGAGNSPLHF.

The V and J genes are TRBV19 and TRBJ2-1; 10 bases match TRBD2. Germline CDR1 and CDR2: LNHDA and SQIVND (reference sequence). The CDR3 has 13 residues. V shed 9 bases and J 7 bases; nucleotides not matched to a gene: 6. DNA for the CDR3: TGTGCCAGCAGCCAGCGGGAGGGGAATGAGCAGTTCTTC. Amino acids: CASSQREGNEQFF.

The chain has TRBV18 and TRBJ1-2; TRBD1 might be the D (5 bases). V was clipped by 0 bases and J by 1 base, with 12 bases between them. The CDR3 has 16 residues. Germline-derived CDR1 and CDR2 are KGHSH and LQKENI. The CDR3 region is CASSPPNQGINYGYTF. DNA for the CDR3: TGTGCCAGCTCACCACCAAATCAGGGAATTAACTATGGCTACACCTTC.